Listed below are T cell receptor beta chains from one sample, sequenced in a study of T-cell memory formation after mild COVID-19. TCRdb re-called the 5' RACE reads through MiXCR, storing one row per CDR3 protein. The data hold approximately 190,000 distinct CDR3 sequences, with 18% observed a single time. The specimen was PBMCs or a T cell subset sorted from them (not recorded which). Receptors originate from an adult woman who had mild COVID-19 (a few samples of this study predate the infection). Cell type and time point are not known. Each CDR3 is given with its conserved first and last residue. Fields, in order: CDR3 protein, CDR3 DNA, J gene, D gene, clone size, V gene. The D gene is left open where the match is weak. Size is stated for part of the rows, as once, few or many counts, or as a class when the clone is expanded.

CASSNRGGRETQYF | TGTGCCAGCAGCAACAGGGGCGGGAGAGAGACCCAGTACTTC | TRBJ2-5 | NA | NA | TRBV28
CASSLWGRFYGYTF | TGTGCCAGCAGCCTATGGGGCAGGTTCTATGGCTACACCTTC | TRBJ1-2 | NA | NA | TRBV3-1
CASSVDLPGQGKDEQYF | TGTGCCAGCAGCGTTGACCTCCCGGGACAGGGTAAGGACGAGCAGTACTTC | TRBJ2-7 | TRBD1 | NA | TRBV9
CASSRDTEGTEAFF | TGCGCCAGCAGTCGTGACACCGAGGGCACTGAAGCTTTCTTT | TRBJ1-1 | NA | NA | TRBV5-1
CASSLYLRTHTDTQYF | TGTGCCAGCAGCTTATACCTTAGGACCCACACAGATACGCAGTATTTT | TRBJ2-3 | NA | NA | TRBV7-3
CSAPQRGEVETQYF | TGCAGTGCTCCTCAGCGGGGGGAGGTGGAGACCCAGTACTTC | TRBJ2-5 | TRBD2 | NA | TRBV20-1
CASSLVMKSYGYTF | TGTGCCAGCAGCTTAGTTATGAAGTCCTATGGCTACACCTTC | TRBJ1-2 | NA | NA | TRBV7-2
CSVQTGGQTQYF | TGCAGTGTTCAGACGGGGGGGCAGACCCAGTACTTC | TRBJ2-5 | TRBD2 | NA | TRBV20-1
CATRKRAGETQYF | TGTGCCACCAGGAAGCGGGCGGGGGAGACCCAGTACTTC | TRBJ2-5 | NA | few | TRBV24-1
CASSSSRDRGLSTDTQYF | TGCGCCAGCAGCTCGAGCCGGGACAGGGGGTTGAGCACAGATACGCAGTATTTT | TRBJ2-3 | TRBD1 | few | TRBV5-1
CAISVELQETQYF | TGTGCCATCAGTGTAGAGCTACAAGAGACCCAGTACTTC | TRBJ2-5 | NA | NA | TRBV10-3
CATSDGGAYEQYF | TGTGCCACCAGTGATGGGGGGGCCTACGAGCAGTACTTC | TRBJ2-7 | TRBD2 | few | TRBV24-1
CASSPTAGEMAEKLFF | TGTGCCAGCTCACCGACGGCGGGGGAAATGGCAGAAAAACTGTTTTTT | TRBJ1-4 | NA | few | TRBV18
CASSGWGGSYEQYF | TGCGCCAGCAGCGGCTGGGGAGGGTCCTACGAGCAGTACTTC | TRBJ2-7 | TRBD2 | few | TRBV5-1
CASSQDLIRGRVGSSYNEQFF | TGCGCCAGCAGCCAAGATCTCATAAGGGGGCGAGTGGGAAGCTCCTACAATGAGCAGTTCTTC | TRBJ2-1 | TRBD1 | NA | TRBV4-3
CASSRGTPNTFF | TGTGCCAGCAGCCGCGGGACACCAAATACTTTCTTT | TRBJ1-1 | NA | few | TRBV11-2
CASSPEGRAYEQYF | TGCGCCAGCAGCCCGGAGGGGAGGGCCTACGAGCAGTACTTC | TRBJ2-7 | TRBD2 | NA | TRBV5-1
CATSSYSGYNEQFF | TGTGCCACCAGCAGCTATAGCGGCTACAATGAGCAGTTCTTC | TRBJ2-1 | NA | NA | TRBV15
CASSQDSQNPYEQYF | TGCGCCAGCAGCCAGGACAGCCAGAACCCCTACGAGCAGTACTTC | TRBJ2-7 | NA | NA | TRBV5-1
CATSSYRNEQFF | TGTGCCACCTCATCCTACAGGAATGAGCAGTTCTTC | TRBJ2-1 | NA | few | TRBV24-1
CASSVTSGALETQYF | TGTGCCAGCAGCGTAACTAGCGGGGCCCTAGAGACCCAGTACTTC | TRBJ2-5 | TRBD2 | NA | TRBV9
CASSLASRAVADTQYF | TGCGCCAGCAGCTTGGCCTCCAGGGCCGTCGCAGATACGCAGTATTTT | TRBJ2-3 | NA | many | TRBV5-1
CASSDGLAGYNEQFF | TGTGCCAGCAGCGACGGACTAGCGGGGTACAATGAGCAGTTCTTC | TRBJ2-1 | TRBD2 | NA | TRBV7-2
CASSFQFSNQPQHF | TGTGCCAGCAGTTTTCAGTTTAGCAATCAGCCCCAGCATTTT | TRBJ1-5 | NA | NA | TRBV12-3/TRBV12-4
CASSRNTASLGDEQFF | TGCGCCAGCAGTCGGAATACGGCATCCCTAGGAGATGAGCAGTTCTTC | TRBJ2-1 | NA | NA | TRBV5-1
CASSPPTGGANVLTF | TGTGCCAGCTCACCACCAACAGGGGGGGCCAACGTCCTGACTTTC | TRBJ2-6 | NA | few | TRBV18
CASSLRGGAEYEQYF | TGTGCCAGCAGCTTAAGAGGGGGGGCCGAATACGAGCAGTACTTC | TRBJ2-7 | NA | few | TRBV7-2
CASTIDRTSVETQYF | TGTGCCAGCACCATTGACCGGACTAGTGTGGAGACCCAGTACTTC | TRBJ2-5 | TRBD2 | NA | TRBV2
CASSQERRGAKNIQYF | TGTGCCAGCAGCCAAGAAAGAAGGGGGGCCAAAAACATTCAGTACTTC | TRBJ2-4 | NA | NA | TRBV3-1
CASSLETNTEAFF | TGCGCCAGCAGCTTGGAGACGAACACTGAAGCTTTCTTT | TRBJ1-1 | NA | NA | TRBV5-1
CASSPIGPSAGEQYF | TGCGCCAGCAGCCCCATAGGACCTTCCGCCGGGGAGCAGTACTTC | TRBJ2-7 | NA | NA | TRBV5-1
CASSRGTGSDEQYF | TGTGCCAGCTCACGTGGGACAGGTAGCGACGAGCAGTACTTC | TRBJ2-7 | TRBD1 | NA | TRBV18
CASSLEGQGAFEGYTF | TGTGCCAGCAGCTTGGAAGGACAGGGGGCTTTCGAGGGCTACACCTTC | TRBJ1-2 | TRBD1 | NA | TRBV5-6
CASSLGDRLGMNNEQFF | TGTGCCAGCAGCTTAGGTGATCGATTGGGGATGAACAATGAGCAGTTCTTC | TRBJ2-1 | NA | few | TRBV7-9
CASSGSGGFTDTQYF | TGTGCCAGCAGCGGCAGCGGGGGATTCACAGATACGCAGTATTTT | TRBJ2-3 | TRBD2 | few | TRBV5-4